Reported below is one T cell receptor beta chain. Its antigen remains unknown. This record comes from a study of vaccination effects on CD4 cells after COVID-19. This CDR3 spans 13 amino acids. V lost 5 bases and J lost 8, with 10 bases in between. Antigen-specific CD4+ T cell clonotypes were called by their expansion after viral peptide-pool culture in ViraFEST. An approximately 10-day culture period preceded the isolation of CD4+ T cells. Participants got two doses of BNT162b2 or mRNA-1273 vaccine. Data came from immunoSEQ multiplex PCR; TCRdb stores just in-frame clones and leaves some out. Of tens of thousands of clones in the sample, around four fifths were seen once.

The chain carries TRBV12-3 or TRBV12-4 and TRBJ1-6; D is possibly TRBD1 (6 bases). This material consisted of CD4+ T cells from PBMCs cultured with HCoV-229E spike peptides, taken after COVID-19 vaccination. This clonotype was obtained from a human donor who received a COVID-19 vaccine. The CDR3 sequence: CASSQRTDSPLHF. CDR3 nucleotides: TGTGCCAGCAGTCAAAGGACAGATTCACCCCTCCACTTT.